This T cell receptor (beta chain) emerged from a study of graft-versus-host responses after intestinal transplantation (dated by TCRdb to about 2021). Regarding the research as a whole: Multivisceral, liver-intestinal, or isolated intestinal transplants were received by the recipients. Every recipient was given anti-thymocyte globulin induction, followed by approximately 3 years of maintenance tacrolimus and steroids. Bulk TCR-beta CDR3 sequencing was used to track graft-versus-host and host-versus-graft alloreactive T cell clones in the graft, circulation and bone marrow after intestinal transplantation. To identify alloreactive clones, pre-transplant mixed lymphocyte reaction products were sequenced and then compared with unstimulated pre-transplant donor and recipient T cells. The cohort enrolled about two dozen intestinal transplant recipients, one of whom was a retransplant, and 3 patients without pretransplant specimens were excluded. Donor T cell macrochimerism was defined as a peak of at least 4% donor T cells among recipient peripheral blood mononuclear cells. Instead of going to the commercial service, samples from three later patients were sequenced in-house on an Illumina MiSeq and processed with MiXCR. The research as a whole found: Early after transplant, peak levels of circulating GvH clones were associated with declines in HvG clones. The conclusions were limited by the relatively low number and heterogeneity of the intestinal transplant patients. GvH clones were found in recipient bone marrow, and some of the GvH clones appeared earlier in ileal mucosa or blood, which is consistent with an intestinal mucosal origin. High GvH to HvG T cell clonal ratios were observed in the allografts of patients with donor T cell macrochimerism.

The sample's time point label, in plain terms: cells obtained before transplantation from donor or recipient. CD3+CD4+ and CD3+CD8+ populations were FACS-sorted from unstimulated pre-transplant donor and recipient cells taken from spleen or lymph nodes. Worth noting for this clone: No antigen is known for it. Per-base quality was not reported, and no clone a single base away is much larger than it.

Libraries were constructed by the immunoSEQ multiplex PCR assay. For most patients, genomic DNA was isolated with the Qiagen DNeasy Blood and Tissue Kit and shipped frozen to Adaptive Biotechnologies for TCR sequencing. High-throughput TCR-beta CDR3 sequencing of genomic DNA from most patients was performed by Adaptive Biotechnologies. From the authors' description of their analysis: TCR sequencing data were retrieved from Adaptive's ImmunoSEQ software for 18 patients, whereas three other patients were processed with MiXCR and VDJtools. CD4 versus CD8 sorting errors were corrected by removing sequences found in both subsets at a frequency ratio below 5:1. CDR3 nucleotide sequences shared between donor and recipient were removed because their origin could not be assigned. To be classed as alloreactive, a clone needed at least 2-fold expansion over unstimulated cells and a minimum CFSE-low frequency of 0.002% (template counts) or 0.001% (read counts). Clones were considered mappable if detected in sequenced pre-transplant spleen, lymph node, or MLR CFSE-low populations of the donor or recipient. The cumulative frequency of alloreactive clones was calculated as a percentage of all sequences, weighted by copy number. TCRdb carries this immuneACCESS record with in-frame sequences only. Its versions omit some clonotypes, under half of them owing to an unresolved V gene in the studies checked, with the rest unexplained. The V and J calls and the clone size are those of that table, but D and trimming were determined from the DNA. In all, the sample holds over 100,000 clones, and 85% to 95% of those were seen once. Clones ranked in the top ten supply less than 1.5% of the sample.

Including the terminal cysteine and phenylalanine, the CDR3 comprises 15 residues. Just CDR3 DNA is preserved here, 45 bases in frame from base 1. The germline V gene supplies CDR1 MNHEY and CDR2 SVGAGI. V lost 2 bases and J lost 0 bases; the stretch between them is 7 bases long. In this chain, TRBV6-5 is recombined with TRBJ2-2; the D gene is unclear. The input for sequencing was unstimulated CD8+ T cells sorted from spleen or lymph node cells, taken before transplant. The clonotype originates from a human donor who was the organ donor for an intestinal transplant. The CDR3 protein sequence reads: CASSYDPTNTGELFF. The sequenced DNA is TGTGCCAGCAGTTACGATCCAACGAACACCGGGGAGCTGTTTTTT.